Below, 32 T cell receptor beta chains from the same sample are listed, as sequenced in a study of shared clonotypes between healthy human individuals. TCRdb's table, derived via immunoSEQ multiplex PCR, lists solely in-frame clones and lacks some. The repertoire has approximately 740,000 clones, 74% of them found once; the top ten carry about 1.8%. Sample: memory CD4+ T cells sorted from blood. Subset described: CD45RA-negative fraction. These receptors all stem from a woman aged 25 to 39 in good health.

The chain carries TRBV11-2 and TRBJ2-4, with no clear D. Germline V gene sequence: CDR1 SGHAT, CDR2 FQNNGV. The CDR3 covers 14 residues. The V and J ends lost 5 bases and 0 bases respectively, with 8 bases between them. Written as DNA, the CDR3 is TGTGCCAGCAGCGAGAGTCTAGCCAAAAACATTCAGTACTTC. Translated: CASSESLAKNIQYF.

This sequence joins TRBV5-6 and TRBJ2-2; D remains unclear. In germline, CDR1 is SGHDT, CDR2 YYEEEE. The germline V and J ends were trimmed by 5 bases and 2 bases, with 10 bases remaining between them. This CDR3 comprises 14 residues. The CDR3, as DNA: TGTGCCAGCAGGCCGGGCCTAAACACCGGGGAGCTGTTTTTT. Its translation is CASRPGLNTGELFF.

The rearrangement joins TRBV5-1 to TRBJ2-2; D not certain. V was clipped by 9 bases and J by 1 base, with 13 bases between them. Germline CDR1 is SGHRS and CDR2 is YFSETQ. This CDR3 region has 14 residues. The CDR3: CATTGGRNTGELFF. In DNA form, the CDR3 reads TGCGCCACCACCGGCGGACGGAACACCGGGGAGCTGTTTTTT.

Of note for this clone: The sample carries other DNA sequences with the same CDR3. The chain couples TRBV29-1 to TRBJ1-3, with D perhaps matching TRBD1 (5 bases). The V and J ends lost 4 bases and 2 bases respectively, with 6 bases between them. The V gene's germline CDR1 is SQVTM and CDR2 ANQGSEA. The CDR3 extends over 12 amino acids. This chain's CDR3 is CSVAGPGNTIYF. The CDR3 region has the DNA TGCAGCGTTGCGGGGCCTGGAAACACCATATATTTT.

The rearrangement uses TRBV11-2 and TRBJ2-1; 13 bases line up with TRBD2. The CDR3 extends over 15 amino acids. Germline V CDR1 and CDR2: SGHAT, FQNNGV. The ends lost 6 bases at V and 10 bases at J; junction bases unmatched: 9. CDR3 in amino acids: CASSPTSGRVGEQFF. The CDR3 coding sequence is TGTGCCAGCAGTCCTACTAGCGGGAGGGTCGGCGAGCAGTTCTTC.

The J gene is TRBJ1-1, the V gene TRBV11-2, with a weak D call TRBD1 (5 bases). The CDR3 contains 18 residues. The V end was cut by 5 bases, the J end by 5 bases, with 27 bases between. Germline V lookup: CDR1 SGHAT, CDR2 FQNNGV. The CDR3 sequence is CASSQITGGWNGATEAFF. In nucleotides, the CDR3 is TGTGCCAGCAGCCAAATAACGGGCGGTTGGAACGGGGCGACTGAAGCTTTCTTT. The complete variable domain, with remaining parts taken from reference TRBV11-2 and TRBJ1-1, reads EAGVAQSPRYKIIEKRQSVAFWCNPISGHATLYWYQQILGQGPKLLIQFQNNGVVDDSQLPKDRFSAERLKGVDSTLKIQPAKLEDSAVYLCASSQITGGWNGATEAFFGQGTRLTVV.

V is TRBV6-6 and J is TRBJ2-1, with D uncertain. The CDR3 is made up of 13 amino acids. The germline V and J ends were trimmed by 6 bases and 10 bases, with 16 bases remaining between them. Germline V gene sequence: CDR1 MNHNY, CDR2 SVGAGI (reference sequence). CDR3 coding DNA: TGTGCCAGCAGCGCCCCCACGGAAAGGGAGCAGTTCTTC. The encoded protein is CASSAPTEREQFF.

The V and J genes are TRBV2 and TRBJ2-3; 10 nucleotides match TRBD2. In germline, CDR1 is SNHLY, CDR2 FYNNEI. With V trimmed by 7 bases and J by 0 bases, 16 bases remained unmatched. The CDR3 has 19 residues. As DNA, the CDR3 is TGTGCCAGCATTGACGGCGGAGCCTTACTAGCGGGAAGCACAGATACGCAGTATTTT. Protein sequence: CASIDGGALLAGSTDTQYF.

This chain uses TRBV23-1 with TRBJ2-5; D perhaps matches TRBD2 (6 bases). The end of the DNA is better explained by TRBJ2-7, so the J call may be wrong. TRBV23-1 is classed as an ORF, of uncertain function. The CDR3 loop spans 14 amino acids. This CDR3 is CASTRKAAGYEQYF. The CDR3 DNA sequence: TGCGCCAGCACAAGGAAGGCGGCGGGATACGAGCAGTACTTC.

This clone occurred many times. The V gene is TRBV11-2, the J gene TRBJ2-4; D ambiguous. V lost 5 bases, J lost 15 bases, and 17 bases lay in between. The CDR3 length is 12 residues. From germline, CDR1 is SGHAT and CDR2 FQNNGV. CDR3 coding DNA: TGTGCCAGCAGCCCGACTTCCCAAGGCCGGTACTTC. Translation gives CASSPTSQGRYF.

The chain uses TRBV21-1 and TRBJ1-1. TRBV21-1 is recorded as a pseudogene. The CDR3 runs 13 residues. The CDR3 DNA sequence: TGTGCCGGAAGCATGAGGGGTGCCTCTGAAGCTTTCTTT. Its protein is CAGSMRGASEAFF.

The V and J genes are TRBV9 and TRBJ2-2; D is unresolved. In germline, CDR1 is SGDLS, CDR2 YYNGEE. The length of the CDR3 is 15 residues. V lost 4 bases to trimming and J lost 0 bases, with 10 bases between them. CDR3 in amino acids: CASSSRSSNTGELFF. Written as DNA, the CDR3 is TGTGCCAGCAGCTCACGGAGCTCGAACACCGGGGAGCTGTTTTTT.

This clone was seen only a few times. The genes are TRBV28 and TRBJ2-2; 9 bases line up with TRBD2. Germline V gene sequence: CDR1 MDHEN, CDR2 SYDVKM. V lost 6 bases, J lost 5 bases, and 7 bases stayed unmatched. The CDR3 totals 15 residues. The CDR3 sequence is CASRVAGVETGELFF. CDR3 sequence (DNA): TGTGCCAGCAGGGTAGCGGGAGTCGAGACCGGGGAGCTGTTTTTT.

This clone was counted ten times or more. V usage is TRBV10-3 and J usage is TRBJ2-3; possible D gene TRBD2, 7 bases. CDR1 and CDR2 (germline): ENHRY, SYGVKD. Trimming cost V 7 bases and J 1 base, with 24 bases left between them. This CDR3 is built from 18 residues. DNA of the CDR3: TGTGCCATCAAGGCTACAGGGAACAGCGGGAATCGCACAGATACGCAGTATTTT. Translating gives CAIKATGNSGNRTDTQYF.

The chain couples TRBV7-2 to TRBJ1-2, with D unclear. Germline-derived CDR1 and CDR2 are SGHTA and FQGNSA. Trimming took off 5 bases at V and 5 bases at J, with 15 bases between the two ends. This CDR3 spans 14 amino acids. The CDR3 loop reads CASSAQGRRYGYTF. The CDR3 bases are TGTGCCAGCAGCGCCCAAGGGAGGAGGTATGGCTACACCTTC.

With respect to this clone: Distinct nucleotide sequences in the sample also encode this CDR3. The gene calls are TRBV11-2 and TRBJ1-1, with 7 bases aligning to TRBD1. Germline values: CDR1 SGHAT, CDR2 FQNNGV. The CDR3 consists of 14 residues. J was trimmed by 5 bases and V by 5 bases; bases with no gene match: 8. DNA for the CDR3: TGTGCCAGCAGCCTCCAACAGGGGAGAACTGAAGCTTTCTTT. Translating gives CASSLQQGRTEAFF.

The chain joins TRBV13 to TRBJ2-2; D ambiguous. V lost 3 bases and J 7 bases, leaving 6 bases between the germline ends. The CDR3 extends over 12 amino acids. CDR1 PRHDT and CDR2 FYEKMQ come from the germline V gene (reference sequence). The CDR3 region is CASSLRGGELFF. CDR3 nucleotide sequence: TGTGCCAGCAGCTTGAGAGGCGGGGAGCTGTTTTTT.

This clone has a single count. The V call is TRBV6-1, the J call TRBJ2-7; TRBD1 agrees at 12 bases. V gave up 7 bases and J gave up 6 bases; unmatched junction bases: 4. Germline CDR1 MNHNS, CDR2 SASEGT. The CDR3 is 13 residues long. CDR3: CASKGQGAREQYF. In DNA form, the CDR3 reads TGTGCCAGCAAGGGACAGGGGGCGCGCGAGCAGTACTTC.

V usage is TRBV2 and J usage is TRBJ1-2; no definite D call. The CDR3 runs to 14 residues. V shed 5 bases and J shed 8 bases, with 18 bases lying between them. CDR1 SNHLY and CDR2 FYNNEI come from the germline V gene. For the CDR3, the DNA is TGTGCCAGCAGTCAGTTAGCAGAGGGAAACGGCTACACCTTC. Translated: CASSQLAEGNGYTF.

V gene TRBV6-5 combines with J gene TRBJ2-6, with D tentatively TRBD1 (5 bases). With 2 bases removed from V and 1 base from J, the gap between germline ends came to 6 bases. Germline CDR1 and CDR2: MNHEY and SVGAGI. The CDR3 has 15 residues. CDR3 sequence: CASSYDSSGANVLTF. In DNA form, the CDR3 reads TGTGCCAGCAGTTACGACAGTTCTGGGGCCAACGTCCTGACTTTC.

The CDR3: CASSMLKGTSWNEQFF. Here the CDR3 DNA reads TGTGCCAGTAGTATGTTAAAGGGGACTAGCTGGAATGAGCAGTTCTTC. The genes are TRBV19 and TRBJ2-1; TRBD2 matches 9 bases. Germline-derived CDR1 and CDR2 are LNHDA and SQIVND (reference sequence). The CDR3 has 16 amino acids. With V trimmed by 3 bases and J by 7 bases, 10 bases remained unmatched.

The chain employs TRBV5-5 and TRBJ2-3; 9 nucleotides agree with TRBD1. J gave up 3 bases and V 4 bases, and 6 bases lay outside the gene matches. Germline V gives CDR1 SGHKS, CDR2 YYEKEE (reference sequence). The CDR3 is made up of 15 amino acids. The CDR3 loop is CASSVTGGLTDTQYF. The DNA for the CDR3 is TGTGCCAGCAGCGTGACAGGGGGGTTGACAGATACGCAGTATTTT.

This clone was seen a few times. The rearrangement links TRBV7-3 to TRBJ2-6, with D possibly TRBD1 on 5 matching bases. Germline V gives CDR1 SGHTA, CDR2 FQGTGA. The ends were cut back, 2 bases at V and 2 bases at J, with 7 bases in the middle. The CDR3 sequence is 15 residues long. The CDR3 sequence is CASSLQGAGANVLTF. The CDR3 nucleotides read TGTGCCAGCAGCTTACAGGGTGCTGGGGCCAACGTCCTGACTTTC.

Note on this clone: This specimen includes other DNA sequences encoding the same CDR3. This chain connects TRBV7-3 to TRBJ1-1, with D tentatively TRBD1 (5 bases). CDR3 length: 13 amino acids. The germline V gene encodes CDR1 SGHTA and CDR2 FQGTGA. V lost 4 bases and J lost 1, with 7 bases in between. CDR3 coding DNA: TGTGCCAGCAGCTCTGGACAGAACACTGAAGCTTTCTTT. Translation gives CASSSGQNTEAFF.

This clone was seen repeatedly, ten times or more. This sequence joins TRBV6-4 and TRBJ2-1, with 8 bases identical to TRBD2. CDR3 length equals 15 residues. Germline-derived CDR1 and CDR2 are MRHNA and SNTAGT. After removal of 2 bases from V and 8 bases from J, the junction contained 8 bases not matched to a gene. The CDR3 DNA reads as TGTGCCAGCAGTGACATGGCGGGAGGACGCGATGAGCAGTTCTTC. Translated: CASSDMAGGRDEQFF.

As concerns this clone: Other DNA variants within this sample encode the same CDR3. The chain joins TRBV20-1 to TRBJ2-7; D unresolved. Germline loops: CDR1 DFQATT, CDR2 SNEGSKA (reference sequence). The CDR3 is 11 amino acids. Trimming shortened V by 3 bases and J by 1 base, and 4 bases separated the two germline ends. The CDR3: CSASGSYEQYF. Here the CDR3 DNA reads TGCAGTGCTAGCGGTTCCTACGAGCAGTACTTC.

This clone has only one observation. CDR3: CASRQGQTNEKLFF. CDR3 bases: TGTGCCAGCAGACAGGGACAGACTAATGAAAAACTGTTTTTT. This chain joins TRBV6-1 and TRBJ1-4; 7 bases fit TRBD1. Germline CDR1 reads MNHNS; CDR2 reads SASEGT. Trimming cost V 6 bases and J 2 bases; bases outside gene matches: 3. The CDR3 spans 14 residues.

The V and J genes are TRBV28 and TRBJ2-2; 8 bases match TRBD2. V was clipped by 7 bases and J by 5 bases; unmatched bases: 9. Germline V lookup: CDR1 MDHEN, CDR2 SYDVKM. The length of the CDR3 is 15 residues. CDR3 in DNA: TGTGCCAGCATTCAAAGCGGGGGCGGGACCGGGGAGCTGTTTTTT. Its protein is CASIQSGGGTGELFF.

The chain carries TRBV30 and TRBJ1-4; 8 bases fit TRBD1. Unmatched junction bases numbered 4, after V lost 7 bases and J lost 0 bases. The CDR3 runs 14 residues. The germline V gene has CDR1 GTSNPN and CDR2 SVGIG (reference sequence). The CDR3 is CAFVDRATNEKLFF. The DNA of the CDR3 is TGTGCCTTCGTGGACAGGGCAACTAATGAAAAACTGTTTTTT.

This clone was observed a handful of times. The gene calls are TRBV6-5 and TRBJ2-5; D may be TRBD1 or TRBD2 (5 bases each). V was shortened by 8 bases and J by 1 base, with 17 bases between the two germline ends. Germline assignment: CDR1 MNHEY and CDR2 SVGAGI. CDR3 size: 15 residues. The CDR3 DNA reads TGTGCCAGCGCGACTTATGGGGGTATCCAAGAGACCCAGTACTTC. Encoded protein: CASATYGGIQETQYF.

The chain uses TRBV14 and TRBJ1-1, with a tentative D call TRBD1 (6 bases). Between the trimmed V and J ends, which lost 2 bases and 1 base, there was a span of 11 bases. CDR3 length: 15 amino acids. The germline V gene encodes CDR1 SGHDN and CDR2 FVKESK. CDR3 in amino acids: CASSQSHRANTEAFF. The CDR3 DNA is TGTGCCAGCAGCCAATCCCACAGGGCGAACACTGAAGCTTTCTTT.

The gene calls are TRBV29-1 and TRBJ2-5; weak D call: TRBD1 (6 bases). V shed 4 bases and J shed 5 bases, with 17 bases lying between them. This CDR3 is 14 amino acids long. Germline assignment: CDR1 SQVTM and CDR2 ANQGSEA. CDR3 DNA: TGCAGCGTTGGGTACGGGACAATCGGCGAGACCCAGTACTTC. Amino acids: CSVGYGTIGETQYF.